The rows below give T cell receptor beta chains drawn from one sample of a study of shared clonotypes between healthy human individuals. Some clones are missing from TCRdb's copy, which holds only in-frame ones; the method was immunoSEQ multiplex PCR. The table shows roughly 1.5 million clones, with 95% to 99% occurring only once. The sequencing sample was made of naive CD4+ T cells sorted from blood. These receptors were obtained from a man aged 25-40 years in good health. CDR3s include the opening cysteine and the closing phenylalanine or tryptophan. The D gene is left open where the match is weak. Clone size is not always given. Where it is, it says once, few, many or a class for expanded clones.

TGCGCCAGCAGCCAATTTCAGGGGGGTACCTACGAGCAGTACTTC | CASSQFQGGTYEQYF | TRBJ2-7 | TRBV4-3 | . | .
TGTGCCAGCAGCAAGACTAGCGGGCCCCAAGGGTACGAGCAGTACTTC | CASSKTSGPQGYEQYF | TRBJ2-7 | TRBV21-1 | . | once
TGTGCCACCAGCAGGCAGAAAGCGGGCCTTAATGAGCAGTTCTTC | CATSRQKAGLNEQFF | TRBJ2-1 | TRBV15 | . | .
TGTGCCAGCAGTTCAAGGACAGGGTTGAAGACCCAGTACTTC | CASSSRTGLKTQYF | TRBJ2-5 | TRBV28 | TRBD1 | .
TGTGCCAGCAGTCTCCAGGGAACAGATACGCAGTATTTT | CASSLQGTDTQYF | TRBJ2-3 | TRBV6-1 | . | .
TGTGCCAGCAGCATAGGACAGAGCACAGATACGCAGTATTTT | CASSIGQSTDTQYF | TRBJ2-3 | TRBV5-5 | . | .
TGTGCCAGCAGCTTAGGGGCTGCGTTACCCTATAGCAATCAGCCCCAGCATTTT | CASSLGAALPYSNQPQHF | TRBJ1-5 | TRBV11-3 | . | .
TGTGCCAGCACTCCACGGGGGGCCGGATACGAGCAGTACTTC | CASTPRGAGYEQYF | TRBJ2-7 | TRBV6-5 | . | .
TGTGCCAGCAGCCAAGACGGTAGCGGGAGGATCTACAATGAGCAGTTCTTC | CASSQDGSGRIYNEQFF | TRBJ2-1 | TRBV14 | TRBD2 | .
TGTGCCACCCCTAGCGCGAGGGACACCGGGGAGCTGTTTTTT | CATPSARDTGELFF | TRBJ2-2 | TRBV28 | . | .
TGCGCCAGCAGTGAGTCGCATAAGCGGGAGATCCAAGAGACCCAGTACTTC | CASSESHKREIQETQYF | TRBJ2-5 | TRBV10-2 | TRBD2 | .
TGCGCCAGCAGCTTCAAGTTGCCCGGGGAGCTGTTTTTT | CASSFKLPGELFF | TRBJ2-2 | TRBV5-1 | . | .
TGTGCCAGCAGTTACAGGACTTCCAATGAGCAGTTCTTC | CASSYRTSNEQFF | TRBJ2-1 | TRBV6-6 | . | .
TGTGCCAGCACCAAGACGGGTCGGATCTACGAGCAGTACTTC | CASTKTGRIYEQYF | TRBJ2-7 | TRBV7-2 | . | .
TGCGCCAGCAGCTTGGCTTATGGGACTAGCGGGAGCAAATCTACAGATGAGCAGTTCTTC | CASSLAYGTSGSKSTDEQFF | TRBJ2-1 | TRBV5-1 | TRBD2 | .
TGCGCCAGCAGACCAACAACCGCCGCGGCCTACGAGCAGTACTTC | CASRPTTAAAYEQYF | TRBJ2-7 | TRBV5-1 | . | .
TGCGCCAGCAGCTCCGTCGGACAGGGTACTCACCCCTCTGGAAACACCATATATTTT | CASSSVGQGTHPSGNTIYF | TRBJ1-3 | TRBV5-1 | TRBD1 | few
TGCGCCAGCAGCTTGGAGGGACATAACACCGGGGAGCTGTTTTTT | CASSLEGHNTGELFF | TRBJ2-2 | TRBV5-1 | . | .
TGCGCCAGCAGTGACAACAGGGCCTACGAGCAGTACTTC | CASSDNRAYEQYF | TRBJ2-7 | TRBV10-1 | . | .
TGTGCCAGCAGTACACGGGGGGGGGCCGGCACAGATACGCAGTATTTT | CASSTRGGAGTDTQYF | TRBJ2-3 | TRBV6-4 | TRBD2 | .
TGTGCCAGCAGCTTGGGACCCTCTGAGACCCAGTACTTC | CASSLGPSETQYF | TRBJ2-5 | TRBV5-5 | . | once
TGTGCCAGTACGCCATCTTGGGACGGGAAATACAATGAGCAGTTCTTC | CASTPSWDGKYNEQFF | TRBJ2-1 | TRBV19 | . | .
TGTGCCAGCAGGGAACAGGGGGCCGACTACAATGAGCAGTTCTTC | CASREQGADYNEQFF | TRBJ2-1 | TRBV2 | TRBD1 | .
TGTGCCAGCAGCCCCGGGACTAGCGGGAGTCAAGAGACCCAGTACTTC | CASSPGTSGSQETQYF | TRBJ2-5 | TRBV5-4 | TRBD2 | .
TGTGCCAGCAGCTTAACACATGGCAACACCGGGGAGCTGTTTTTT | CASSLTHGNTGELFF | TRBJ2-2 | TRBV7-3 | . | .
TGTGCCAGCAGCGTCAGCCTGAACACTGAAGCTTTCTTT | CASSVSLNTEAFF | TRBJ1-1 | TRBV7-9 | . | .
TGTGCCAGCAGTCCGCGGACAGGGGGCCCCACCGGGGAGCTGTTTTTT | CASSPRTGGPTGELFF | TRBJ2-2 | TRBV27 | TRBD1 | .
TGCGCCAGCAGCTTGGTTTTTAGCGGGAGGGCTGAGACCCAGTACTTC | CASSLVFSGRAETQYF | TRBJ2-5 | TRBV5-1 | TRBD2 | .
TGTGCCACCAGCGGGTATAGGACTAGCGGGGCCTTGTGGGAGCAGTTCTTC | CATSGYRTSGALWEQFF | TRBJ2-1 | TRBV15 | TRBD2 | once
TGTGCCAGCAGCCCGGGATCCGGGACTAGTGAGTTCTTC | CASSPGSGTSEFF | TRBJ2-1 | TRBV11-2 | TRBD2 | .
. | CASSSTLGPGLDSGNTIYF | TRBJ1-3 | TRBV5-5 | . | once
TGTGCCAGCAGCTTGGCCCGGTTAGTCGGGACAGATACGCAGTATTTT | CASSLARLVGTDTQYF | TRBJ2-3 | TRBV5-8 | . | once
TGTGCCAGCAGGCTGACAGGCACAGATACGCAGTATTTT | CASRLTGTDTQYF | TRBJ2-3 | TRBV28 | . | .
TGCGCCAGCAGCCGGGACTCAAACGAGTCTGAGCAGTTCTTC | CASSRDSNESEQFF | TRBJ2-1 | TRBV5-1 | . | once
TGCGCCAGCAGCTTGGATGGTCGCGGCAGGGGGGATGAAAAACTGTTTTTT | CASSLDGRGRGDEKLFF | TRBJ1-4 | TRBV5-1 | TRBD1 | .
TGTGCCAGCAGCCAGACAGGGACGGCTTTCTTT | CASSQTGTAFF | TRBJ1-1 | TRBV14 | TRBD1 | .
TGTGCCAGCAGGGCCCGGGGGGAGCTAAGCGGTTACACCTTC | CASRARGELSGYTF | TRBJ1-2 | TRBV28 | . | .
TGCGCCAGCAGCTTGGACAGAAGAAAACCCTCCTACGAGCAGTACTTC | CASSLDRRKPSYEQYF | TRBJ2-7 | TRBV5-1 | . | .
TGTGCCAGCAGCTTATGGGGGGACCATCAGCCCCAGCATTTT | CASSLWGDHQPQHF | TRBJ1-5 | TRBV7-9 | . | .
TGTGCCAGCAGTTACTCACGGGAGGCAGATACGCAGTATTTT | CASSYSREADTQYF | TRBJ2-3 | TRBV6-5 | TRBD2 | .
TGTGCCAGCATCAGTCATAGCCCTACCACCTTGAACACCGGGGAGCTGTTTTTT | CASISHSPTTLNTGELFF | TRBJ2-2 | TRBV7-9 | . | .
TGTGCCATCAGAAGAGTCGGACTTCTTGGATTCAGAGGAACTAATGAAAAACTGTTTTTT | CAIRRVGLLGFRGTNEKLFF | TRBJ1-4 | TRBV10-3 | . | once
TGTGCCAGCAGTGCCCCGGGACATCGGGCTTTCTTT | CASSAPGHRAFF | TRBJ1-1 | TRBV28 | . | .
TGTGCCAGCAGCCCCATTCCGACAGGGGCGAGCAATCAGCCCCAGCATTTT | CASSPIPTGASNQPQHF | TRBJ1-5 | TRBV28 | TRBD1 | .
TGCGCCAGCAGCCAAGGGGGTCATGGACAGGGGTTTTATGGCTACACCTTC | CASSQGGHGQGFYGYTF | TRBJ1-2 | TRBV4-1 | TRBD1 | .
TGTGCCAGCTTCGAGCGGGGTGACCAAGAGACCCAGTACTTC | CASFERGDQETQYF | TRBJ2-5 | TRBV21-1 | . | .
TGTGCCAGCAGTGATAGGGACAGGGGGAACTACGAGCAGTACTTC | CASSDRDRGNYEQYF | TRBJ2-7 | TRBV2 | TRBD1 | .
TGCAGCGTTGGTAGGGGGATTAACACTGAAGCTTTCTTT | CSVGRGINTEAFF | TRBJ1-1 | TRBV29-1 | . | .
TGTGCCAGCAGCTCCCGGACAGGGATATCTTTCGACGAGCAGTACTTC | CASSSRTGISFDEQYF | TRBJ2-7 | TRBV28 | TRBD1 | .
TGTGCCAGCTCACCAAAGTTCTCCGGGGGCAATCAGCCCCAGCATTTT | CASSPKFSGGNQPQHF | TRBJ1-5 | TRBV18 | . | .
TGCAGCGCGCGGGGACAGGAAGACTATGGCTACACCTTC | CSARGQEDYGYTF | TRBJ1-2 | TRBV29-1 | TRBD1 | .
TGCGCCAGCAGCTTGGCCGTAGCTGGAGGGGCTACCGGGGAGCTGTTTTTT | CASSLAVAGGATGELFF | TRBJ2-2 | TRBV5-1 | . | .
TGCGCCAGCAGCTTGGGACAGGGATCGGATTCACCCCTCCACTTT | CASSLGQGSDSPLHF | TRBJ1-6 | TRBV5-1 | TRBD1 | .
TGTGCCAGCAGCTTAGGACTTCTTGAGGCTTTCTTT | CASSLGLLEAFF | TRBJ1-1 | TRBV7-9 | . | .
TGTGCCAGCAGCAGCCTAGCGGGAGTGGGCGAGCAGTACTTC | CASSSLAGVGEQYF | TRBJ2-7 | TRBV11-2 | TRBD2 | .